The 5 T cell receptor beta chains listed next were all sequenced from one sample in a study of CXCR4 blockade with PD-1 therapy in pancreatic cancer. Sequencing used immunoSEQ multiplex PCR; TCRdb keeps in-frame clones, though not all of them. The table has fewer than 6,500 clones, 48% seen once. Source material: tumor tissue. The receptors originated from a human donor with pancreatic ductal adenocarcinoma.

The CDR3 is CASSDPPGTYEQYF. The DNA of the CDR3 is TGTGCCAGCAGTGATCCCCCAGGGACCTACGAGCAGTACTTC. This rearrangement joins TRBV6-8 to TRBJ2-7; D is perhaps TRBD1 (5 bases). In germline, CDR1 is MNHGY, CDR2 SAAAGT. This CDR3 region has 14 residues. The V gene lost 5 bases and the J gene lost 2 bases, with 13 bases spanning the gap.

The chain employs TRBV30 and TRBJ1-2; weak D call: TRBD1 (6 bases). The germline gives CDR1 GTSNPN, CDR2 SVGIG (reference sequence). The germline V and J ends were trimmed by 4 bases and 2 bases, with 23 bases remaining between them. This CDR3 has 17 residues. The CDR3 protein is CAWIFHPTGGSNYGYTF. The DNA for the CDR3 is TGTGCCTGGATCTTCCACCCAACCGGGGGCTCAAACTATGGCTACACCTTC.

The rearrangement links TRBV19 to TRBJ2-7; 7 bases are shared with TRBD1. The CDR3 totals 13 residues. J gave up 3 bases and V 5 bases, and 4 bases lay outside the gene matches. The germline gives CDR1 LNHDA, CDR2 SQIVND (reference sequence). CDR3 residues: CASSLTGDYEQYF. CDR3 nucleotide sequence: TGTGCCAGTAGTCTAACAGGGGACTACGAGCAGTACTTC.

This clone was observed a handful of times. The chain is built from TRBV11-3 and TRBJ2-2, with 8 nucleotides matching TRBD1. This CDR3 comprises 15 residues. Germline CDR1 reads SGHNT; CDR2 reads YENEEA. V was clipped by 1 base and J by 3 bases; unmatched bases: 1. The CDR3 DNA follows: TGTGCCAGCAGCTTAGGGACAGGGCACACCGGGGAGCTGTTTTTT. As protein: CASSLGTGHTGELFF.

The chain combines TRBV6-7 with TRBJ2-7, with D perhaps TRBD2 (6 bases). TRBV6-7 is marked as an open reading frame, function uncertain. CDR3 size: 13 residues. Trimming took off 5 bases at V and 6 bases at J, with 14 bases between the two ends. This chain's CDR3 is CASSEPGRGEQYF. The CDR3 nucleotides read TGTGCCAGCAGTGAACCGGGGCGGGGCGAGCAGTACTTC.